The rows below give T cell receptor beta chains drawn from one sample of a study of blood T cells in healthy people across ages. TCRdb reprocessed the 5' RACE reads with MiXCR, giving one entry per CDR3 protein. The table records approximately 670,000 distinct CDR3 sequences, roughly two fifths of them present only once. The sequencing sample was made of blood. These receptors were taken from a man at least 80 years old in good health. CDR3s include the opening cysteine and the closing phenylalanine or tryptophan. The order of the fields is V gene, J gene, D gene, clone size, CDR3 DNA, CDR3 protein. The D gene is left open where the match is weak. Expanded clones get a size class; other rows say once, few or many, or leave the size out.

TRBV5-1	TRBJ1-2	TRBD1	.	TGCGCCAGCAGCAGACTACAGGGGGCTATGGACGGCTACACCTTC	CASSRLQGAMDGYTF
TRBV28	TRBJ2-2	.	.	TGTGCCAGCAGTTTCCGGGGAGTTCGCACCGGGGAGCTGTTTTTT	CASSFRGVRTGELFF
TRBV27	TRBJ2-1	.	.	TGTGCCAGCAGTCCGCGGAGGTTCAATGAGCAGTTCTTC	CASSPRRFNEQFF
TRBV29-1	TRBJ2-7	TRBD1	many	TGCAGCGTGGACAGGGGGTACGAGCAGTACTTC	CSVDRGYEQYF
TRBV5-1	TRBJ2-5	.	.	TGCGCCAGCTCCTATTACGGCTCGGAGACCCAGTACTTC	CASSYYGSETQYF
TRBV12-3/TRBV12-4	TRBJ1-6	TRBD1	many	TGTGCCAGCAGTCCTGATTGGACAGGGGCTAATTCACCCCTCCACTTT	CASSPDWTGANSPLHF
TRBV12-3/TRBV12-4	TRBJ2-7	TRBD1	many	TGTGCCAGCAGCTTTGACAGGGACCACGAGCAGTACTTC	CASSFDRDHEQYF
TRBV20-1	TRBJ2-5	TRBD1	.	TGCAGTGGGACGGACAGGGCAGGCGAGACCCAGTACTTC	CSGTDRAGETQYF
TRBV20-1	TRBJ2-1	TRBD1	.	TGCAGTGCTAGAGAGGTACAGGACAGGGGGCCGAGGCAGTTCTTC	CSAREVQDRGPRQFF
TRBV3-1	TRBJ1-6	.	few	TGTGCCAGCAGCCAAGGACAGTTATATAATTCACCCCTCCACTTT	CASSQGQLYNSPLHF
TRBV5-1	TRBJ2-5	.	few	TGCGCCAGCAGCTTTGGCGGGGTTATACAAGAGACCCAGTACTTC	CASSFGGVIQETQYF
TRBV7-2	TRBJ2-1	.	.	TGTGCCAGCAGCTTACAGCGGCCTACAATGAGCGGGCGGTTCTTC	CASSLQRPTMSGRFF
TRBV27	TRBJ2-5	TRBD1	few	TGTGCCAGCAGTTTCCAACAGGGGGGCGCAGAGACCCAGTACTTC	CASSFQQGGAETQYF
TRBV2	TRBJ1-2	TRBD1	.	TGTGCCAGCACCATGACGGGACAGGAAACCCTATTCTATGGCTACACCTTC	CASTMTGQETLFYGYTF
TRBV25-1	TRBJ2-7	.	few	TGTGCCAGCAGTGAACCGGCAGCCTCCTCCTACGAGCAGTACTTC	CASSEPAASSYEQYF
TRBV4-2	TRBJ2-1	TRBD2	few	TGTGCCAGCAGCCAAGGACTAGCGGACCACAATGAGCAGTTCTTC	CASSQGLADHNEQFF
TRBV6-2/TRBV6-3	TRBJ2-3	TRBD2	.	TGTGCCAGCAGGGGAGCGGGGGCCACCACAGATACGCAGTATTTT	CASRGAGATTDTQYF
TRBV7-2	TRBJ2-7	.	.	TGTGCCAGCAGCTTAGTTGAAGGGCGGAGGAGCACCTACGAGCAGTACTTC	CASSLVEGRRSTYEQYF
TRBV7-6	TRBJ1-5	.	.	TGTGCCAGCAGCTTAGTTTCAAACAATCAGCCCCAGCATTTT	CASSLVSNNQPQHF
TRBV7-2	TRBJ2-1	.	.	TGTGCCAGCAGCTTAGAGTCCGGGATCAATGAGCAGTTCTTC	CASSLESGINEQFF